These 32 T cell receptor beta chains originate from one sample sequenced in a study of T cell clonotyping in hematopoietic cell transplantation. Here immunoSEQ multiplex PCR was the method, and the copy in TCRdb shows in-frame clones only, minus some. The sample consists of some 14,000 clones, 80% to 85% of them appearing once. Regarding time point: recipient sample about 28 days before transplant, after cytoreduction. Source: peripheral blood mononuclear cells, taken before stem cell transplant. The receptors originated from a man in his 60s with acute myeloid leukemia. Some clones in this sample may be carry-over from other donors' samples.

This chain connects TRBV29-1 to TRBJ2-5; D tentatively reads TRBD1 or TRBD2 (6 bases each). The CDR3 covers 13 residues. Trimming removed 5 bases at V and 10 bases at J, with 20 bases between. Germline V gene data show CDR1 as SQVTM and CDR2 as ANQGSEA. The chain's CDR3 is CSVQGTVPFDQYF. DNA for the CDR3: TGCAGCGTTCAGGGGACTGTACCTTTTGACCAGTACTTC.

The chain links TRBV4-1 to TRBJ2-6; D is unclear. The CDR3 loop spans 14 amino acids. The V gene's germline CDR1 is MGHRA and CDR2 YSYEKL. Trimming removed 8 bases from V and 0 bases from J, with 8 bases in between. The CDR3 coding sequence is TGCGCCAGCGGCGGTATCTCTGGGGCCAACGTCCTGACTTTC. It is translated as CASGGISGANVLTF.

The J gene is TRBJ1-1, the V gene TRBV7-2, with a tentative D call TRBD1 (5 bases). V gave up 1 base and J gave up 4 bases, with 13 bases separating them. The V gene's germline CDR1 is SGHTA and CDR2 FQGNSA. This CDR3 contains 15 residues. Here the CDR3 reads CASSLEGGVRTEAFF. CDR3 DNA: TGTGCCAGCAGCTTAGAGGGAGGGGTGCGCACTGAAGCTTTCTTT.

The chain links TRBV5-5 to TRBJ1-2; no firm D call. The V and J ends lost 2 bases and 0 bases respectively, with 8 bases between them. The CDR3 length is 14 residues. Germline V CDR1 and CDR2: SGHKS, YYEKEE (reference sequence). CDR3 nucleotide sequence: TGTGCCAGCAGCTTCCCTGGTTCTAACTATGGCTACACCTTC. Its translation: CASSFPGSNYGYTF.

The chain recombines TRBV5-1 with TRBJ1-1; D not resolved. This CDR3 contains 13 residues. CDR1 SGHRS and CDR2 YFSETQ come from the germline V gene. V dropped 6 bases and J dropped 2 bases, with 11 bases sitting between them. The CDR3 protein is CASTTDSNTEAFF. As DNA, the CDR3 is TGCGCCAGCACGACCGATTCAAACACTGAAGCTTTCTTT. Complete variable domain (other parts from reference TRBV5-1 and TRBJ1-1): KAGVTQTPRYLIKTRGQQVTLSCSPISGHRSVSWYQQTPGQGLQFLFEYFSETQRNKGNFPGRFSGRQFSNSRSEMNVSTLELGDSALYLCASTTDSNTEAFFGQGTRLTVV.

The J gene is TRBJ1-4, the V gene TRBV2, with D hard to call. Trimming took off 7 bases at V and 1 base at J, with 7 bases between the two ends. Germline V gives CDR1 SNHLY, CDR2 FYNNEI. This CDR3 contains 13 residues. Written as DNA, the CDR3 is TGTGCCAGCAATGCGATAACTAATGAAAAACTGTTTTTT. Translation gives CASNAITNEKLFF.

V and J are TRBV2 and TRBJ2-5; TRBD2 matches at 10 bases. This CDR3 is built from 15 residues. From germline, CDR1 is SNHLY and CDR2 FYNNEI. Trimming at V came to 5 bases and at J to 5 bases, leaving 8 bases not matched to a gene. CDR3 residues: CASSRAGGPGETQYF. Here the CDR3 DNA reads TGTGCCAGCAGTCGAGCGGGGGGGCCCGGTGAGACCCAGTACTTC.

The CDR3: CASSYGGADTQYF. CDR3 bases: TGTGCCAGCAGTTACGGAGGGGCAGATACGCAGTATTTT. The chain uses TRBV6-6 and TRBJ2-3; possible D gene TRBD2, 6 bases. V was pared by 2 bases and J by 4 bases, with 7 bases between. The germline gives CDR1 MNHNY, CDR2 SVGAGI (reference sequence). This CDR3 spans 13 amino acids.

The CDR3 sequence is CATDGGSNQPQHF. CDR3 coding DNA: TGTGCCACCGATGGGGGGAGCAATCAGCCCCAGCATTTT. The chain uses TRBV2 and TRBJ1-5; TRBD1 is a possible D gene (5 bases). This CDR3 has 13 residues. The V and J ends lost 10 bases and 1 base respectively, with 11 bases between them. The germline CDR1 and CDR2 sequences are SNHLY and FYNNEI.

The V and J genes are TRBV4-1 and TRBJ1-1; possible D gene TRBD1, 5 bases. Germline CDR1 is MGHRA and CDR2 is YSYEKL. V lost 1 base to trimming and J lost 4 bases, with 22 bases between them. The CDR3 consists of 18 residues. This CDR3 reads CASSQVVGRGARSTEAFF. The CDR3 region has the DNA TGCGCCAGCAGCCAAGTCGTGGGAAGGGGCGCTAGGAGCACTGAAGCTTTCTTT.

The chain links TRBV29-1 to TRBJ1-2; D unresolved. The V gene lost 1 base and the J gene lost 4 bases, with 7 bases spanning the gap. The CDR3 has 12 residues. CDR1 SQVTM and CDR2 ANQGSEA come from the germline V gene. The CDR3 protein is CSVEGIPYGYTF. The DNA for the CDR3 is TGCAGCGTTGAAGGGATACCCTATGGCTACACCTTC. The whole variable domain, filled in from reference TRBV29-1 and TRBJ1-2, reads SAVISQKPSRDICQRGTSLTIQCQVDSQVTMMFWYRQQPGQSLTLIATANQGSEATYESGFVIDKFPISRPNLTFSTLTVSNMSPEDSSIYLCSVEGIPYGYTFGSGTRLTVV.

With respect to this clone: The identical CDR3 is also encoded by other nucleotide sequences in the sample. This chain uses TRBV6-6 with TRBJ1-5, with 7 bases identical to TRBD1. The CDR3 covers 14 residues. With V trimmed by 5 bases and J by 2 bases, 3 bases remained unmatched. Germline V CDR1 and CDR2: MNHNY, SVGAGI (reference sequence). The CDR3 bases are TGTGCCAGCAGTGACACAGGGGGCAATCAGCCCCAGCATTTT. The encoded protein is CASSDTGGNQPQHF.

This clone has only a few counts. The chain couples TRBV29-1 to TRBJ1-1, with D uncertain. Germline V gene data show CDR1 as SQVTM and CDR2 as ANQGSEA. This CDR3 has 14 amino acids. V was cut by 4 bases and J by 4 bases, with 16 bases left in between. CDR3 residues: CSVVQDPVSTEAFF. The CDR3 DNA follows: TGCAGCGTTGTCCAGGACCCCGTTAGCACTGAAGCTTTCTTT.

V and J are TRBV19 and TRBJ1-3; D uncertain. With 3 bases removed from V and 4 bases from J, the gap between germline ends came to 13 bases. The CDR3 covers 15 residues. Germline CDR1 LNHDA, CDR2 SQIVND (reference sequence). The CDR3 region is CASSMSIRNGNTIYF. The CDR3 DNA sequence: TGTGCCAGTAGTATGTCCATCCGAAACGGAAACACCATATATTTT.

The V gene is TRBV6-1, the J gene TRBJ1-5; D remains ambiguous. With 4 bases removed from V and 8 bases from J, the gap between germline ends came to 9 bases. This CDR3 is built from 12 residues. Per the germline V gene, CDR1 is MNHNS and CDR2 is SASEGT. The DNA for the CDR3 is TGTGCCAGCAGTGGCCTTCTGAAGCCCCAGCATTTT. Encoded protein: CASSGLLKPQHF.

The chain couples TRBV4-2 to TRBJ1-5; D unclear. V was clipped by 0 bases and J by 7 bases, with 7 bases between them. From germline, CDR1 is LGHNA and CDR2 YNFKEQ. The CDR3 loop spans 13 amino acids. The CDR3 DNA sequence: TGTGCCAGCAGCCAAGAGAGGAGACAGCCCCAGCATTTT. It encodes CASSQERRQPQHF.

The gene calls are TRBV5-6 and TRBJ2-7; D uncertain. Per the germline V gene, CDR1 is SGHDT and CDR2 is YYEEEE. The V end was cut by 3 bases, the J end by 6 bases, with 7 bases between. This CDR3 region has 11 residues. The CDR3, as DNA: TGTGCCAGCAGCTCGAGGCGCGAGCAGTACTTC. It translates to CASSSRREQYF.

This chain uses TRBV9 with TRBJ1-4; D remains unclear. Trimming took 5 bases from V and 0 from J, leaving 11 bases between them. Germline loops: CDR1 SGDLS, CDR2 YYNGEE. This CDR3 contains 15 residues. CDR3 coding DNA: TGTGCCAGCAGTCTGGGTCCCGCAACTAATGAAAAACTGTTTTTT. Translated: CASSLGPATNEKLFF.

The chain links TRBV23-1 to TRBJ1-1; D ambiguous. TRBV23-1 is reported as an ORF; its role is uncertain. Trimming pared 0 bases from V and 0 bases from J, leaving 5 bases between. This CDR3 contains 14 residues. The CDR3 spells CASSQSGVNTEAFF. DNA for the CDR3: TGCGCCAGCAGTCAATCCGGCGTGAACACTGAAGCTTTCTTT.

The chain is built from TRBV18 and TRBJ1-5; D is ambiguous. The CDR3 has 14 residues. Germline-derived CDR1 and CDR2 are KGHSH and LQKENI. Trimming took 0 bases from V and 1 from J, leaving 4 bases between them. The CDR3 nucleotides read TGTGCCAGCTCACCACCAGGGAGCAATCAGCCCCAGCATTTT. This translates into CASSPPGSNQPQHF.

This chain connects TRBV21-1 to TRBJ1-6; the table's D call, TRBD1, was not checked against the DNA. TRBV21-1 is reported as a pseudogene. CDR3 length equals 16 residues. The CDR3 DNA sequence: TGTGCCAGCAGCCACAGGGACCTCGGGGATAATTCACCCCTCCACTTT. Translated: CASSHRDLGDNSPLHF.

The J gene is TRBJ1-3, the V gene TRBV25-1, with D possibly matching TRBD1 (5 bases). Trimming stripped 5 bases from V and 7 bases from J, with 18 bases between. Germline V gene lookup returns CDR1 MGHDK and CDR2 SYGVNS. The CDR3 contains 15 residues. The CDR3 DNA follows: TGTGCCAGCAGTCTTCTGGGGGAATCTGATAACACCATATATTTT. Translated, it gives CASSLLGESDNTIYF.

J is TRBJ1-2 and V is TRBV30; D uncertain. The germline CDR1 and CDR2 sequences are GTSNPN and SVGIG (reference sequence). Trimming removed 0 bases at V and 5 bases at J, with 13 bases between. The CDR3 sequence is 14 residues long. This CDR3 reads CAWSVSPFQYGYTF. CDR3 in DNA: TGTGCCTGGAGTGTGTCCCCCTTCCAATATGGCTACACCTTC.

This chain links TRBV9 with TRBJ1-1, with TRBD1 matching over 8 bases. Germline CDR1 is SGDLS and CDR2 is YYNGEE. This CDR3 has 14 residues. J was trimmed by 1 base and V by 6 bases; bases with no gene match: 5. This CDR3 is CASNGGQGNTEAFF. CDR3 sequence (DNA): TGTGCCAGCAATGGAGGACAGGGGAACACTGAAGCTTTCTTT.

The rearrangement joins TRBV27 to TRBJ2-1; 9 positions match TRBD2. The CDR3 extends over 14 amino acids. Germline values: CDR1 MNHEY, CDR2 SMNVEV (reference sequence). The V segment lost 4 bases and the J segment 7 bases; nucleotides outside the gene matches: 5. The CDR3 nucleotides read TGTGCCAGCAGTTACGCGGGGGGGCTTAATGAGCAGTTCTTC. Amino acids: CASSYAGGLNEQFF.

This chain joins TRBV2 and TRBJ1-1; weak D call: TRBD1 (6 bases). In germline, CDR1 is SNHLY, CDR2 FYNNEI. The V and J ends lost 9 bases and 1 base respectively, with 15 bases between them. CDR3 size: 14 residues. The CDR3 sequence: CARETGTTNTEAFF. CDR3 bases: TGTGCCAGAGAAACCGGGACAACGAACACTGAAGCTTTCTTT.

The rearrangement uses TRBV11-1 and TRBJ2-7, with a possible D match to TRBD2 (5 bases). Germline V gene sequence: CDR1 SGHAT, CDR2 FQDESV (reference sequence). With 4 bases removed from V and 6 bases from J, the gap between germline ends came to 13 bases. CDR3 length equals 13 residues. CDR3 sequence: CASSSGRGFEQYF. CDR3 DNA: TGTGCCAGCAGCTCAGGACGGGGATTCGAGCAGTACTTC.

This chain connects TRBV27 to TRBJ1-2; the match to TRBD1 covers 7 bases. Germline CDR1 and CDR2: MNHEY and SMNVEV (reference sequence). Trimming removed 5 bases from V and 3 bases from J; junction bases left unmatched: 3. The CDR3 contains 13 residues. The CDR3 region has the DNA TGTGCCAGCAGTCCCACAGGGGACTATGGCTACACCTTC. Encoded protein: CASSPTGDYGYTF.

CDR3 region: CASSAVWGNTEAFF. In DNA, the CDR3 is TGTGCCAGCAGCGCGGTTTGGGGAAACACTGAAGCTTTCTTT. V gene TRBV2 combines with J gene TRBJ1-1; no definite D call. Germline V lookup: CDR1 SNHLY, CDR2 FYNNEI. V gave up 6 bases and J gave up 2 bases, with 13 bases separating them. The CDR3 totals 14 residues.

V and J are TRBV4-3 and TRBJ2-5; D is ambiguous. The germline gives CDR1 LGHNA, CDR2 YSLEER. V was trimmed by 0 bases and J by 4 bases, leaving 12 bases between them. The CDR3 extends over 15 amino acids. The CDR3 is CASSQDRQPRETQYF. The CDR3 bases are TGCGCCAGCAGCCAAGATCGGCAGCCCCGAGAGACCCAGTACTTC.

This clone occurred once. V usage is TRBV5-1 and J usage is TRBJ1-6; possibly TRBD1 for D (5 bases). With 3 bases removed from V and 7 bases from J, the gap between germline ends came to 11 bases. Germline V lookup: CDR1 SGHRS, CDR2 YFSETQ. The CDR3 has 14 residues. The CDR3 nucleotides are TGCGCCAGCAGCTCTTCAGGGTTCAATTCACCCCTCCACTTT. This translates into CASSSSGFNSPLHF.

V is TRBV30 and J is TRBJ1-1; D uncertain. Trimming pared 0 bases from V and 2 bases from J, leaving 7 bases between. CDR3 length equals 13 residues. CDR1 is GTSNPN and CDR2 is SVGIG in the germline V gene (reference sequence). The CDR3 reads CAWSVGSNTEAFF. For the CDR3, the DNA is TGTGCCTGGAGTGTGGGATCAAACACTGAAGCTTTCTTT.